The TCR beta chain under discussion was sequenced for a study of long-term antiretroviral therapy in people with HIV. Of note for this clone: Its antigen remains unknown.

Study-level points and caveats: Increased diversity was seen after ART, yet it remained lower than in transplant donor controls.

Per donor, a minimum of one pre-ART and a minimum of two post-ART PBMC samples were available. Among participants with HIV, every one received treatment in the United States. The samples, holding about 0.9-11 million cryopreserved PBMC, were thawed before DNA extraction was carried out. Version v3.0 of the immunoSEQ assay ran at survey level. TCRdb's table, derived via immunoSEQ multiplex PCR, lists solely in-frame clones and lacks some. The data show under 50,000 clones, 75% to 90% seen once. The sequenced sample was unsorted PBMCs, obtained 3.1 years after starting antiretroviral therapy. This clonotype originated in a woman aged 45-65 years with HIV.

This CDR3 is CASSLFAGEAYEQYF. The CDR3 DNA follows: TGTGCCAGCAGCTTATTCGCGGGGGAAGCCTACGAGCAGTACTTC. The chain recombines TRBV11-2 with TRBJ2-7, with 7 bases lining up with TRBD2. In germline, CDR1 is SGHAT, CDR2 FQNNGV. Trimming cost V 2 bases and J 2 bases; bases outside gene matches: 6. The CDR3 runs 15 residues.